This T cell receptor beta chain appears in the sequencing data of a study of control samples from healthy donors and cancer patients. Generated by immunoSEQ multiplex PCR, the TCRdb table keeps only in-frame clones and is missing some. The data contain about 170,000 clones, about nine tenths of them singletons. CDR1 and CDR2 from the germline V gene are LNHDA and SQIVND (reference sequence). The CDR3 totals 17 residues. V gave up 6 bases and J gave up 1 base, with 20 bases separating them. The V call is TRBV19, the J call TRBJ2-3; D is perhaps TRBD1 (5 bases). The sequenced material came from blood. This clonotype was sampled from a woman aged 40-49 years in good health. CDR3 region: CASRVETGHIGTDTQYF. In DNA, the CDR3 is TGTGCCAGTAGGGTCGAAACCGGACACATCGGCACAGATACGCAGTATTTT.